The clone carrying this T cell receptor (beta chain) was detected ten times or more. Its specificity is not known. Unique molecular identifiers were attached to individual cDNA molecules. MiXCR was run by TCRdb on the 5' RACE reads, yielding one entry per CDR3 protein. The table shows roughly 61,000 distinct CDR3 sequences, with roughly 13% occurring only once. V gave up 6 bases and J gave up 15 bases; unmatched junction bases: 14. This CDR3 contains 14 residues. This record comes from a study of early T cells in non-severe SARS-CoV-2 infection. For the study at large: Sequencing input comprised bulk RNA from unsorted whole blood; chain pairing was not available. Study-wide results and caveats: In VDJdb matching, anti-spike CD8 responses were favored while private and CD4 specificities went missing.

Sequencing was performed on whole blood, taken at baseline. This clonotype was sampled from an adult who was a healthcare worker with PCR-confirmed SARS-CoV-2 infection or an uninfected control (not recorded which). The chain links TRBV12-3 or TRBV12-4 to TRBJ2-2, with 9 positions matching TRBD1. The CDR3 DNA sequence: TGTGCCAGCAGGCCAAATCCGGGACAGGGAAGGTTGTTTTTT. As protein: CASRPNPGQGRLFF.